In its sample, the clone carrying this T cell receptor beta chain was seen a few times. The antigen is not known. This specimen comes from a study of blood T cells in healthy people across ages. Study results and caveats: Measured against age, TCR beta diversity per million T cells decreased in a roughly linear manner.

A second PCR of roughly 7 to 11 cycles used a sample-barcoded 5' primer and a J-beta primer mix. Each CDR3 protein gets one entry after TCRdb re-called the 5' RACE reads with MiXCR. This repertoire shows some 890,000 distinct CDR3 sequences, approximately 32% found once; its top ten account for roughly a tenth. V trimming: 6 bases; J trimming: 0 bases; junction bases outside the gene matches: 6. Germline loops: CDR1 LGHDT, CDR2 YNNKEL (reference sequence). The CDR3 covers 18 residues. These sequences were also reported in another study, on T cells of mothers and their children. This second study says: Amplification in the second PCR used the M1S primer, which added sample barcodes and 2-4 random nucleotides.

This chain joins TRBV3-1 and TRBJ2-1; 15 nucleotides match TRBD2. This clonotype originated in a woman in her thirties or forties in good health. What was sequenced was blood. The DNA for the CDR3 is TGTGCCAGCAGACGCGGGACTAGCGGGGGGCCCTCCTACAATGAGCAGTTCTTC. Translation gives CASRRGTSGGPSYNEQFF.